The 14 T cell receptor beta chains presented below share a single source sample, sequenced in a study of blood T cell repertoires in COVID-19. Sequencing was performed with immunoSEQ multiplex PCR; in TCRdb, only in-frame clones are kept and a portion is missing. The sample gives approximately 100,000 clones, around 83% of which show up once; 2.5% to 3.5% is in the top ten. The specimen was peripheral blood. The receptors derive from a woman over 75 with active or convalescent COVID-19.

This rearrangement joins TRBV6-5 to TRBJ1-4; D may be TRBD1 (5 bases). The V and J ends lost 0 bases and 2 bases respectively, with 10 bases between them. The length of the CDR3 is 16 residues. Germline V CDR1 and CDR2: MNHEY, SVGAGI. CDR3 loop: CASSYSFGGTNEKLFF. DNA for the CDR3: TGTGCCAGCAGTTACTCCTTCGGGGGTACTAATGAAAAACTGTTTTTT.

The chain carries TRBV5-1 and TRBJ1-2; 7 bases agree with TRBD1. CDR3 length: 15 residues. The V gene end was trimmed by 4 bases and the J gene end by 4 bases; junction bases not matched to a gene: 10. Germline V CDR1 and CDR2: SGHRS, YFSETQ. CDR3 amino acids: CASSPATGSPYGYTF. For the CDR3, the DNA is TGCGCCAGCAGCCCGGCGACAGGGAGCCCCTATGGCTACACCTTC.

The chain recombines TRBV5-1 with TRBJ1-4; D is perhaps TRBD1 (5 bases). Germline CDR1 SGHRS, CDR2 YFSETQ. There are 17 residues in the CDR3. V shed 5 bases and J shed 0 bases, with 17 bases lying between them. CDR3 coding DNA: TGCGCCAGCAGGACAGATCCTAGATTTGCAACTAATGAAAAACTGTTTTTT. Residues: CASRTDPRFATNEKLFF.

The V call is TRBV14, the J call TRBJ2-7; tentatively, D is TRBD1 (6 bases). V lost 4 bases to trimming and J lost 7 bases, with 14 bases between them. The CDR3 has 13 residues. Germline CDR1 reads SGHDN; CDR2 reads FVKESK. The chain's CDR3 is CASSPGVGAEQYF. The CDR3 region has the DNA TGTGCCAGCAGCCCAGGGGTGGGGGCGGAGCAGTACTTC.

This clone was seen just once. This chain links TRBV15 with TRBJ1-5; D gene uncertain. CDR3 length: 14 residues. Trimming shortened V by 5 bases and J by 4 bases, and 12 bases separated the two germline ends. CDR1 and CDR2 (germline): LNHNV, YYDKDF (reference sequence). The CDR3 coding sequence is TGTGCCACCAGCTCCAGACTGGAGAATCAGCCCCAGCATTTT. Amino acids: CATSSRLENQPQHF.

A single count supports this clone. The genes are TRBV14 and TRBJ2-5; TRBD2 matches at 11 bases. Germline-derived CDR1 and CDR2 are SGHDN and FVKESK. The CDR3 has 18 residues. The junction had 11 bases not matched to a gene; V was cut back by 4 bases and J by 1 base. CDR3 sequence: CASSRGLLAGGFQETQYF. For the CDR3, the DNA is TGTGCCAGCAGCCGGGGCCTTCTAGCGGGGGGTTTCCAAGAGACCCAGTACTTC.

This chain links TRBV5-1 with TRBJ2-3, with 7 bases lining up with TRBD2. The V segment lost 0 bases and the J segment 3 bases; nucleotides outside the gene matches: 4. Germline CDR1 is SGHRS and CDR2 is YFSETQ. This CDR3 is built from 15 residues. CDR3 nucleotides: TGCGCCAGCAGCTTGGAAGCGGGGCCGACAGATACGCAGTATTTT. Translated, it gives CASSLEAGPTDTQYF.

The J gene is TRBJ2-3, the V gene TRBV18; 7 bases match TRBD1. This CDR3 region has 14 residues. Germline CDR1 and CDR2: KGHSH and LQKENI. The junction had 4 bases not matched to a gene; V was cut back by 3 bases and J by 4 bases. The CDR3 sequence is CASSPGTAADTQYF. CDR3 DNA: TGTGCCAGCTCACCCGGGACAGCCGCAGATACGCAGTATTTT.

V gene TRBV3-1 (or the pseudogene TRBV3-2) combines with J gene TRBJ1-1, with 7 bases fitting TRBD1. This CDR3 is 16 amino acids long. CDR1 and CDR2 from the germline V gene are LGHDT and YNNKEL (reference sequence). V shed 1 base and J 4 bases; nucleotides not matched to a gene: 9. CDR3 sequence (DNA): TGTGCCAGCAGCCAAGTAAGCGTCCAGGGGGGCACTGAAGCTTTCTTT. Translation gives CASSQVSVQGGTEAFF.

This chain's CDR3 is CASEGGASGSYEQYF. The CDR3 DNA follows: TGTGCCAGCGAAGGGGGGGCTAGCGGGAGCTACGAGCAGTACTTC. The rearrangement joins TRBV3-1 (or the pseudogene TRBV3-2) to TRBJ2-7; 10 bases are a match to TRBD2. CDR3 length: 15 residues. The V and J ends lost 8 bases and 3 bases, in that order; junction bases with no gene match: 10. CDR1 is LGHDT, CDR2 YNNKEL, per germline (reference sequence).

The chain couples TRBV27 to TRBJ2-7, with TRBD1 matching 9 bases. Germline CDR1 reads MNHEY; CDR2 reads SMNVEV (reference sequence). Losses at the gene ends were 6 bases for V and 2 bases for J; bases not matched to a gene: 5. The CDR3 is 14 residues long. Written as DNA, the CDR3 is TGTGCCAGCAGCAAGGGACAGGGAACCTACGAGCAGTACTTC. It is translated as CASSKGQGTYEQYF.

This rearrangement joins TRBV7-3 to TRBJ2-1, with 13 bases that match TRBD2. Unmatched junction bases numbered 8, after V lost 5 bases and J lost 10 bases. Germline loops: CDR1 SGHTA, CDR2 FQGTGA. CDR3 length: 15 amino acids. The CDR3 coding sequence is TGTGCCAGCAGCGTACTAGCGGGGGGGCCTCAAGAGCAGTTCTTC. This gives the protein CASSVLAGGPQEQFF.

The V and J genes are TRBV5-1 and TRBJ1-2; 7 nucleotides agree with TRBD1. The CDR3 is made up of 13 amino acids. The trim removed 2 bases at V and 8 bases at J, leaving 6 bases unmatched. Germline V CDR1 and CDR2: SGHRS, YFSETQ. The CDR3 nucleotides read TGCGCCAGCAGCTTACGGACAGGAGGCGGCTACACCTTC. This gives the protein CASSLRTGGGYTF.

This clone appeared a single time. V gene TRBV28 combines with J gene TRBJ2-2; 8 bases are shared with TRBD1. The CDR3 is made up of 15 amino acids. With 8 bases clipped from V and 9 bases from J, the junction kept 14 bases outside the gene matches. Per the germline V gene, CDR1 is MDHEN and CDR2 is SYDVKM. CDR3: CASGTNRGFLRELFF. CDR3 bases: TGTGCCAGCGGGACGAACAGGGGGTTCCTCCGGGAGCTGTTTTTT.